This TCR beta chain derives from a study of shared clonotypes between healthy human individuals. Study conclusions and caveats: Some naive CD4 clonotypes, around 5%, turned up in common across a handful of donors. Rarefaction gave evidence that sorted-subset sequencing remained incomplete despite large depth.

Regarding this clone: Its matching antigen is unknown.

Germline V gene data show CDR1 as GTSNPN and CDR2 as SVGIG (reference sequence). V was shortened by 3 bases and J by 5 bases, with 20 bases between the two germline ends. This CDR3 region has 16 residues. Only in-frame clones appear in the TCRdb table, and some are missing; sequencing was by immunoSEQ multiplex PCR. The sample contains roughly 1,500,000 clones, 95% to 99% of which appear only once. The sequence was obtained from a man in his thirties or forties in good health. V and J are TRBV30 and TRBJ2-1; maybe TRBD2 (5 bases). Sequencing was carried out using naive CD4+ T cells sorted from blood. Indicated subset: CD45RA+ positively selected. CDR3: CAWRTHSGLENNEQFF. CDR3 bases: TGTGCCTGGAGGACCCACAGTGGACTGGAAAACAATGAGCAGTTCTTC.